The clone carrying this TCR beta chain occurred once. As yet, its antigen is unknown. The record originates from a study of T cell responses to AZD1222 COVID-19 vaccine. Sequenced by immunoSEQ multiplex PCR; TCRdb stores in-frame clones only, minus some. The sample carries some 25,000 clones, roughly 87% recorded once. The CDR3 runs to 13 residues. The germline gives CDR1 MDHEN, CDR2 SYDVKM. V lost 3 bases to trimming and J lost 7 bases, with 13 bases between them. Study findings and constraints: CD4 TCRs associated with vaccination spanned spike, dominating at 160-218 and 743-854.

The TCR was taken from an adult who received the AZD1222 COVID-19 vaccine. This specimen consisted of peripheral blood, obtained 28 days after the second AZD1222 dose. The chain joins TRBV28 to TRBJ2-7; D is possibly TRBD1 (7 bases). CDR3 amino acids: CASSFETGREQYF. The CDR3 DNA is TGTGCCAGCAGTTTCGAGACAGGGAGGGAGCAGTACTTC.